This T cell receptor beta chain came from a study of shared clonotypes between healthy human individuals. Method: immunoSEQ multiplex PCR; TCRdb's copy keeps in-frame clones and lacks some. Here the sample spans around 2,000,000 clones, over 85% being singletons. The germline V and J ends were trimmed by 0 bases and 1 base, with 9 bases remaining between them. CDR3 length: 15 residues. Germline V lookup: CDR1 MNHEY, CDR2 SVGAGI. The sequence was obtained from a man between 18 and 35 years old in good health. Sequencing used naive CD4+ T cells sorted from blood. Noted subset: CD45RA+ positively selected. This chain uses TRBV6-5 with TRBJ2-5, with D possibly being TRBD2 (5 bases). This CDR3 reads CASSYSVGVQETQYF. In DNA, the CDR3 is TGTGCCAGCAGTTACTCGGTGGGAGTCCAAGAGACCCAGTACTTC.